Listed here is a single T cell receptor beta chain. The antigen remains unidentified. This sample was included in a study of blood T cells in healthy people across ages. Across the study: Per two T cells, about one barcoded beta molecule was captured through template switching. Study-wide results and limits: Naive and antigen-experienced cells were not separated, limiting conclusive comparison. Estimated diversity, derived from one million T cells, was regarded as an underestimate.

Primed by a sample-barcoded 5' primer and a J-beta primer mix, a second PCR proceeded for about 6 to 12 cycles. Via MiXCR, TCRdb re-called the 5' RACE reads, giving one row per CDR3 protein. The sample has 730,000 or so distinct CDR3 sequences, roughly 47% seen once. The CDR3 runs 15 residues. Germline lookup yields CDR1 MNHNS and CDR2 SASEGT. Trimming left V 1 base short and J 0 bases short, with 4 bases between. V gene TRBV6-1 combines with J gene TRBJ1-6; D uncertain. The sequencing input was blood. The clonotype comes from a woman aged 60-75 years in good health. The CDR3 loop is CASSEGNSYNSPLHF. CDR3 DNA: TGTGCCAGCAGTGAAGGGAACTCCTATAATTCACCCCTCCACTTT.